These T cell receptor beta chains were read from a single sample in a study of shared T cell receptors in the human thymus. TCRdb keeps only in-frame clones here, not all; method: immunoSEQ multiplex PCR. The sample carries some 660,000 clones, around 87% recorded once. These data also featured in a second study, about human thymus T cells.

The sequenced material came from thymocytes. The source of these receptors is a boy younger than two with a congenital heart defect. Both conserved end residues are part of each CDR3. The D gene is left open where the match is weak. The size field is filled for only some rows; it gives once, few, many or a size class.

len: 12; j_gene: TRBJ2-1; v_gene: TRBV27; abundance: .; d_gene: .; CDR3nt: TGTGCCAGCAGGGAGGGCTACAATGAGCAGTTCTTC; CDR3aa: CASREGYNEQFF
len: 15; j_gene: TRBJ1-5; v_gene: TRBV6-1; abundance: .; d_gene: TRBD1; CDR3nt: TGTGCCACGTGGTATCGGGACAGGGACAATCAGCCCCAGCATTTT; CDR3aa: CATWYRDRDNQPQHF
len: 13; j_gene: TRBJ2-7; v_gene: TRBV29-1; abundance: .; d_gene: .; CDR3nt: TGCAGCGTTACCTTCGACAGAAACTACGAGCAGTACTTC; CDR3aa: CSVTFDRNYEQYF
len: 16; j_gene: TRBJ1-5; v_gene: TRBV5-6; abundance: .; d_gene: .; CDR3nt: TGTGCCAGCAGCGTACTAAGGTCAGGGGCCAATCAGCCCCAGCATTTT; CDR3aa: CASSVLRSGANQPQHF
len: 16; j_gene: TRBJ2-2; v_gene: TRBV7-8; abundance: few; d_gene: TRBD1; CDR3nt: TGTGCCAGCATAGCAGGGGGCGAGGGGAACACCGGGGAGCTGTTTTTT; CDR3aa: CASIAGGEGNTGELFF
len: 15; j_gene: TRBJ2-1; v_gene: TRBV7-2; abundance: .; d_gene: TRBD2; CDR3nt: TGTGCCAGCAGCTGCTCTAGCGGGAGGGCGAATGAGCAGTTCTTC; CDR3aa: CASSCSSGRANEQFF
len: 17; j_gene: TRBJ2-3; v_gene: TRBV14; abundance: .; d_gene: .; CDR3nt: TGTGCCAGCAGCCAAGACCCCCGGCAGGCTAGCACAGATACGCAGTATTTT; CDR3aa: CASSQDPRQASTDTQYF
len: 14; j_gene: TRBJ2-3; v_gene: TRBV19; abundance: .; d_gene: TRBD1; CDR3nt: TGTGCCAGTAGCAAACACCGACAGGGGATCGGGCAGTATTTT; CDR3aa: CASSKHRQGIGQYF
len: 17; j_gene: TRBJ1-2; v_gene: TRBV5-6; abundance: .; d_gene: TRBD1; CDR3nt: TGTGCCAGCAGCTGGGACAGGGAACACTCAAATAACTATGGCTACACCTTC; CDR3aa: CASSWDREHSNNYGYTF
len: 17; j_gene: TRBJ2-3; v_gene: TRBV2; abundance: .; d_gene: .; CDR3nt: TGTGCCAGCAGCGGGCCACTCGGGACTGAGGGCACAGATACGCAGTATTTT; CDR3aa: CASSGPLGTEGTDTQYF
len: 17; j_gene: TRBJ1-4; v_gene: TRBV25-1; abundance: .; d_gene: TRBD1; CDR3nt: TGTGCCAGCCGCACCGGGACAGGGTCCCTCTGCGATGAAAAACTGTTTTTT; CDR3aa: CASRTGTGSLCDEKLFF
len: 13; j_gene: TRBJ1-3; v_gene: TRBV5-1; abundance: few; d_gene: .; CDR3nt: TGCGCCAGCAGTTCAGGGCAACGAAACACCATATATTTT; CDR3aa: CASSSGQRNTIYF
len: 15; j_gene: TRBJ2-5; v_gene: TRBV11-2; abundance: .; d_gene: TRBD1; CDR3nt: TGTGCCAGCAGCTTAGTACAGGGGTGGACGGAGACCCAGTACTTC; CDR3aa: CASSLVQGWTETQYF
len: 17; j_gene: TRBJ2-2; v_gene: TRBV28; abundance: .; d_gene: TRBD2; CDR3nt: TGTGCCAGCAGTCACCCCCGGGGAGCGGGAGACACCGGGGAGCTGTTTTTT; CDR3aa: CASSHPRGAGDTGELFF
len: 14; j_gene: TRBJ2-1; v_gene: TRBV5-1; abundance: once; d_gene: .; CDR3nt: TGCGCCAGCAGCACCCAACAGGGCTACAATGAGCAGTTCTTC; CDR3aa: CASSTQQGYNEQFF
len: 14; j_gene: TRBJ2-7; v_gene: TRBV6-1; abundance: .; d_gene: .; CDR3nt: TGTGCCAGCAGTGAATATGGCAGAACCTACGAGCAGTACTTC; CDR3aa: CASSEYGRTYEQYF
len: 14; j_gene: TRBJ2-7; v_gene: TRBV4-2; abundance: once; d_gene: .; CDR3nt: TGTGCCAGCAGCCAAGATGACAGTTCCTACGAGCAGTACTTC; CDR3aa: CASSQDDSSYEQYF
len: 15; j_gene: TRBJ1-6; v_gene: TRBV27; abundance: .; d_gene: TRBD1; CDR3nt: TGTGCCAGCAGTTTCAGGGGGCCACAAAATTCACCCCTCCACTTT; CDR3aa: CASSFRGPQNSPLHF
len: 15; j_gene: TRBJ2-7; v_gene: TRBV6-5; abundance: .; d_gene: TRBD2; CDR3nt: TGTGCCAGCAGTTACCAGGGACTAGCGGGAAACGAGCAGTACTTC; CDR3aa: CASSYQGLAGNEQYF
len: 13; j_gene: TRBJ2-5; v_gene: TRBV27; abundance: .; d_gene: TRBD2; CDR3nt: TGTGCCAGCAGTTTTAGCGGGGGAGAGACCCAGTACTTC; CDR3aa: CASSFSGGETQYF
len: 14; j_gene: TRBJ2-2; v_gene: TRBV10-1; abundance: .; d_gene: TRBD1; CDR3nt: TGCGCCACTTCGGACAGGGCCGCCGGCGGGGAGCTGTTTTTT; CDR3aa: CATSDRAAGGELFF
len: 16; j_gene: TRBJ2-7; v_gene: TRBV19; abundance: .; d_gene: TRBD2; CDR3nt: TGTGCCAGTATTGGCCGAGGGACTAGCGGGAACTACGAGCAGTACTTC; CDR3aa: CASIGRGTSGNYEQYF
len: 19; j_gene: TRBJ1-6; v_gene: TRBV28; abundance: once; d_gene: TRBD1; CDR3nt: TGTGCCAGCAGCGGTCGCGGACAGGGGAGTAAGGATCATAATTCACCCCTCCACTTT; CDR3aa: CASSGRGQGSKDHNSPLHF
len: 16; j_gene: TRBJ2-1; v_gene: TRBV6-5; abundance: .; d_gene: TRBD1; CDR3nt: TGTGCCAGCAGTTACTCGATGGGACAGGGGGGCGATGAGCAGTTCTTC; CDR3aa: CASSYSMGQGGDEQFF
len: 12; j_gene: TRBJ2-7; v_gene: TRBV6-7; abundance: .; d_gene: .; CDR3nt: TGTGCCAGCACCCTAGGGGACTACGAGCAGTACTTC; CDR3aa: CASTLGDYEQYF
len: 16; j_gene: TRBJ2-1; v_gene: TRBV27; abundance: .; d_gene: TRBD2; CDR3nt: TGTGCCAGCAGGGGAGCTAGCGGGAGCTCCTACAATGAGCAGTTCTTC; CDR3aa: CASRGASGSSYNEQFF
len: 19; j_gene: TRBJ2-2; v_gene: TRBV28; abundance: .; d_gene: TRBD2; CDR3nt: TGTGCCAGCAGTTTCGGCCCCCCCTTGACTAGCGGGAGATGGGGGGAGCTGTTTTTT; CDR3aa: CASSFGPPLTSGRWGELFF
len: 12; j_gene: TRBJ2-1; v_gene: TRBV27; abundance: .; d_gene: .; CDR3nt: TGTGCCAGCTGGGGGCCGCCCAATGAGCAGTTCTTC; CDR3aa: CASWGPPNEQFF
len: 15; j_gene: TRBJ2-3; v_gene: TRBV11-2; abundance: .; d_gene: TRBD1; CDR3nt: TGTGCCAGCAGCTTAAGGACAGGTCCGGGAGATACGCAGTATTTT; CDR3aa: CASSLRTGPGDTQYF
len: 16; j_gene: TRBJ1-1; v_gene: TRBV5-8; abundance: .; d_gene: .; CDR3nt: TGTGCCAGCAGCTTGTATAACAGGGTTACGGACACTGAAGCTTTCTTT; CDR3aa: CASSLYNRVTDTEAFF
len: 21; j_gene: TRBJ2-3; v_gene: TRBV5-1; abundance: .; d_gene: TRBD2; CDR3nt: TGCGCCAGCAGCTCATGGCCCGCCATGGGGACTAGGGATTCTAGCACAGATACGCAGTATTTT; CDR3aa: CASSSWPAMGTRDSSTDTQYF
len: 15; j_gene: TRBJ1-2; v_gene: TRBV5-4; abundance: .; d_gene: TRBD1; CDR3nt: TGTGCCAGCAGCCGCCTGGGACAGGACAACTATGGCTACACCTTC; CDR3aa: CASSRLGQDNYGYTF
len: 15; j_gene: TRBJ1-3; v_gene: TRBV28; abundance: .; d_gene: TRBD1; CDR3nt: TGTGCCAGCAGCAGACAGGGGCGTTTTGGAAACACCATATATTTT; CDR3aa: CASSRQGRFGNTIYF
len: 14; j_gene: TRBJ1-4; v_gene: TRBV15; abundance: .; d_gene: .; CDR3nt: TGTGCCACCAGCAGAGAACAGGGCAATGAAAAACTGTTTTTT; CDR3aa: CATSREQGNEKLFF
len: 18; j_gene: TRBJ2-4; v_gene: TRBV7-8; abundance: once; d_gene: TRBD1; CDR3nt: TGTGCCAGCAGCTTCCCGGGACAGGGGAGAGAGGCCAAAAACATTCAGTACTTC; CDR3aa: CASSFPGQGREAKNIQYF
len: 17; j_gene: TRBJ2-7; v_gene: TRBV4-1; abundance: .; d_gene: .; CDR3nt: TGCGCCAGCAGCCAACACCATTCCCTGACAGGCAACTACGAGCAGTACTTC; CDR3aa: CASSQHHSLTGNYEQYF
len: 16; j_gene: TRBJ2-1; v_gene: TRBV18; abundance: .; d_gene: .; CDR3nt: TGTGCCAGCTCACCACCGGAGACAGACTCCTACAATGAGCAGTTCTTC; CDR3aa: CASSPPETDSYNEQFF
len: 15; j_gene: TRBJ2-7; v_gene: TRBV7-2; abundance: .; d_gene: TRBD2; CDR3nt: TGTGCCAGCAGCTTGGGGACTAGCGGGGGCATCGAGCAGTACTTC; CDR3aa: CASSLGTSGGIEQYF
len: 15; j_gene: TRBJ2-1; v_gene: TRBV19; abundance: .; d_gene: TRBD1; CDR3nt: TGTGCCAGACGAGGAAGACAGGGGGCCTGCAATGAGCAGTTCTTC; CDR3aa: CARRGRQGACNEQFF
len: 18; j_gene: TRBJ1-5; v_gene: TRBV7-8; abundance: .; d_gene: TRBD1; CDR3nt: TGTGCCAGCAGCACCCACCCCGACAGGGTTGGGAGCAATCAGCCCCAGCATTTT; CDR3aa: CASSTHPDRVGSNQPQHF
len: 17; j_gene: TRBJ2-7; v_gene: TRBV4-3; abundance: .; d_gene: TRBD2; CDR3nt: TGCGCCAGCAGCCAAGATCTCGGGACTAGCGGGACCTACGAGCAGTACTTC; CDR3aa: CASSQDLGTSGTYEQYF
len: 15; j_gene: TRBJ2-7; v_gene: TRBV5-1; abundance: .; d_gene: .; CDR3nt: TGCGCCAGCAGCTTGGTTGCGGGGTTGAGCTACGAGCAGTACTTC; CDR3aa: CASSLVAGLSYEQYF
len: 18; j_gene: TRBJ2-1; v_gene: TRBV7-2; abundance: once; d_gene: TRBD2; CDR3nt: TGTGCCAGCAGCTTAGGGGCCTCGGCTAGCGGGACTTACAATGAGCAGTTCTTC; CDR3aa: CASSLGASASGTYNEQFF
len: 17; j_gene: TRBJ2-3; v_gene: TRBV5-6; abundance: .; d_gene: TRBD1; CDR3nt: TGTGCCAGCAGCCTCCCCCTGACAGGGGGCCTGGGGGATACGCAGTATTTT; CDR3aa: CASSLPLTGGLGDTQYF
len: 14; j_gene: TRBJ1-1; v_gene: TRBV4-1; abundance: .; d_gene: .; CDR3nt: TGCGCCAGCAGCCGCGAGCACCTGAACACTGAAGCTTTCTTT; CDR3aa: CASSREHLNTEAFF
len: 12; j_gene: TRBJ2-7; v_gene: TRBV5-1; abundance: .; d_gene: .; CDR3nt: TGCGCCAGCAGCTTCGGGGAGAACGAGCAGTACTTC; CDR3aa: CASSFGENEQYF
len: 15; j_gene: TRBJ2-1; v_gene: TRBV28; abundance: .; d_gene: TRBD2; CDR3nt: TGTGCCAGCAGTGCGACTAGCGGGAGGGCAGCTGAGCAGTTCTTC; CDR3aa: CASSATSGRAAEQFF
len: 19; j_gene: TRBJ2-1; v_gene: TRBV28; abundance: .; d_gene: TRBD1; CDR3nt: TGTGCCAGCAGTTTACCGGCAGGGGGCTGTGAATCGTGGTACAATGAGCAGTTCTTC; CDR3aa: CASSLPAGGCESWYNEQFF
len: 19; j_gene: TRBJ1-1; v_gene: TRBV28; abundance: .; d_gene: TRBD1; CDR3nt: TGTGCCAGCAGTCCCTCCGGGACAGGTCACAGGGGGATGAACACTGAAGCTTTCTTT; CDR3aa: CASSPSGTGHRGMNTEAFF
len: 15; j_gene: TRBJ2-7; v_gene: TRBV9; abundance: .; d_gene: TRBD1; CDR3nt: TGTGCCAGCAGCACAGCCGGGACAGGGGACCCCGAGCAGTACTTC; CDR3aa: CASSTAGTGDPEQYF
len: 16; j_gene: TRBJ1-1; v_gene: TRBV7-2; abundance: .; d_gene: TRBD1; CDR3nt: TGTGCCAGCAGCTCCGGACAGGCGGCACGGAACACTGAAGCTTTCTTT; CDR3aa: CASSSGQAARNTEAFF
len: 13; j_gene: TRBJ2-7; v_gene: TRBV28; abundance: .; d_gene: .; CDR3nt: TGCGCCAGCAGACTGAAGGACAGTTCCGAGCAGTACTTC; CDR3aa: CASRLKDSSEQYF